The 26 T cell receptor beta chains in this list originate from one sample, sequenced in a study of vaccination and CD4 T cells after COVID-19. Their antigens are not known. Treatment reported: approximately 9-day PBMC culture with coronavirus spike peptide pools or control peptides (ViraFEST assay). The Oncomine TCR Beta short-read assay was what sequenced the DNA obtained from cultured CD4+ T cells. One entry per CDR3 protein, called by TCRdb with MiXCR from the PCR reads. This table holds just under 20,000 distinct CDR3 sequences, 45% to 50% found once. The source was CD4+ T cells from blood, cultured in vitro, collected before SARS-CoV-2 vaccination. The receptors here all came from a human donor who had recovered from COVID-19.

The chain uses TRBV6-1 and TRBJ2-7, with 7 bases that match TRBD2. This CDR3 region has 16 residues. With 8 bases clipped from V and 0 bases from J, the junction kept 13 bases outside the gene matches. Germline loops: CDR1 MNHNS, CDR2 SASEGT. CDR3 DNA sequence: TGTGCCAGCGTAAGGCCACCGGGACTAAACTCCTACGAGCAGTACTTC. Its translation: CASVRPPGLNSYEQYF.

The J gene is TRBJ1-1, the V gene TRBV25-1; unclear D gene. V lost 2 bases and J 5 bases, leaving 12 bases between the germline ends. In germline, CDR1 is MGHDK, CDR2 SYGVNS. The CDR3 length is 14 residues. CDR3 coding DNA: TGTGCCAGCAGTGAAAGAGGAACGAGAACTGAAGCTTTCTTT. Amino acids: CASSERGTRTEAFF.

The rearrangement joins TRBV6-5 to TRBJ2-5; possible D gene TRBD2, 5 bases. Germline values: CDR1 MNHEY, CDR2 SVGAGI. CDR3 length: 14 residues. The V gene lost 6 bases and the J gene lost 4 bases, with 15 bases spanning the gap. The CDR3 reads CASRHSTIGETQYF. CDR3 coding DNA: TGTGCCAGCAGACACTCGACTATCGGAGAGACCCAGTACTTC.

The J gene is TRBJ2-1, the V gene TRBV2, with TRBD2 matching over 8 bases. The CDR3 runs 15 residues. The ends lost 6 bases at V and 6 bases at J; junction bases unmatched: 10. Germline CDR1 SNHLY, CDR2 FYNNEI. The CDR3 sequence: CASRTGTRSSNEQFF. The CDR3 nucleotides read TGTGCCAGCAGGACCGGGACTAGATCAAGCAATGAGCAGTTCTTC.

A few counts support this clonotype. The chain links TRBV7-2 to TRBJ2-3, with 7 bases identical to TRBD1. CDR1 is SGHTA and CDR2 is FQGNSA in the germline V gene. Germline trimming cut 2 bases from V and 4 bases from J; bases unmatched to any gene: 15. The CDR3 sequence is 18 residues long. In nucleotides, the CDR3 is TGTGCCAGCAGCTTACCCGTGGTAGAGACAGGGTGGGCAGATACGCAGTATTTT. Protein: CASSLPVVETGWADTQYF.

This chain uses TRBV28 with TRBJ1-5; 12 nucleotides align to TRBD1. The V gene end was trimmed by 4 bases and the J gene end by 7 bases; junction bases not matched to a gene: 11. The germline gives CDR1 MDHEN, CDR2 SYDVKM. The CDR3 length is 17 residues. The CDR3 DNA follows: TGTGCCAGCAGTTGGGGACAGGGGGCAGCGGGAAGGCAGCCCCAGCATTTT. Protein: CASSWGQGAAGRQPQHF. Looking up the rest from reference TRBV28 and TRBJ1-5 gives the full variable domain: DVKVTQSSRYLVKRTGEKVFLECVQDMDHENMFWYRQDPGLGLRLIYFSYDVKMKEKGDIPEGYSVSREKKERFSLILESASTNQTSMYLCASSWGQGAAGRQPQHFGDGTRLSIL.

This clonotype was seen more than once but under ten times. The chain joins TRBV6-1 to TRBJ1-6; D is unresolved. The CDR3 is made up of 14 amino acids. V shed 3 bases and J shed 7 bases, with 10 bases lying between them. CDR1 and CDR2 (germline): MNHNS, SASEGT. The CDR3 DNA reads TGTGCCAGCAGTGAGGCAGAGAAAAATTCACCCCTCCACTTT. Translation: CASSEAEKNSPLHF.

This sequence joins TRBV18 and TRBJ2-5; the match to TRBD1 covers 7 bases. The CDR3 is made up of 14 amino acids. Looked up from germline, CDR1 is KGHSH and CDR2 is LQKENI. Trimming removed 0 bases from V and 2 bases from J; junction bases left unmatched: 0. This CDR3 is CASSPPDRQETQYF. The CDR3 bases are TGTGCCAGCTCACCACCGGACAGGCAAGAGACCCAGTACTTC.

The chain combines TRBV21-1 with TRBJ2-7. TRBV21-1 is described as a pseudogene. The CDR3 is 16 amino acids. In DNA, the CDR3 is TGTGCCAGCAGCCACCGGAACGGGGAAACTCCCTACGAGCAGTACTTC. It translates to CASSHRNGETPYEQYF.

The chain uses TRBV6-2 or TRBV6-3 and TRBJ2-1, with unresolved D. The V end lost 2 bases, the J end lost 7 bases, and 15 bases lay between the germline ends. The germline V gene encodes CDR1 MNHEY and CDR2 SVGEGT. This CDR3 spans 15 amino acids. The CDR3 loop reads CASSYVRPQGNEQFF. The CDR3 DNA is TGTGCCAGCAGTTACGTCAGGCCTCAAGGGAATGAGCAGTTCTTC.

This chain joins TRBV7-2 and TRBJ2-2; no reliable D call. Trimming took off 1 base at V and 7 bases at J, with 10 bases between the two ends. Germline CDR1 SGHTA, CDR2 FQGNSA. The CDR3 consists of 14 residues. The CDR3 nucleotides read TGTGCCAGCAGCTTAGAGGGCCTCGACGGGGAGCTGTTTTTT. This encodes CASSLEGLDGELFF.

The rearrangement links TRBV12-3 or TRBV12-4 to TRBJ2-1; a weak D match, TRBD1 (5 bases). Between the trimmed V and J ends, which lost 6 bases and 7 bases, there was a span of 10 bases. The CDR3 extends over 12 amino acids. In DNA form, the CDR3 reads TGTGCCAGCAGCCTATCAGGGAATGAGCAGTTCTTC. Its protein product is CASSLSGNEQFF.

The chain couples TRBV28 to TRBJ1-5; TRBD1 matches 9 bases. There are 16 residues in the CDR3. V lost 4 bases, J lost 3 bases, and 7 bases stayed unmatched. Germline V gives CDR1 MDHEN, CDR2 SYDVKM. The chain's CDR3 is CASSSGTGITNQPQHF. CDR3 nucleotide sequence: TGTGCCAGCAGTTCGGGGACAGGGATCACCAATCAGCCCCAGCATTTT.

The chain uses TRBV30 and TRBJ1-2; 10 bases map to TRBD1. Germline CDR1 and CDR2: GTSNPN and SVGIG (reference sequence). Trimming cost V 2 bases and J 8 bases; bases outside gene matches: 8. The CDR3 totals 14 residues. CDR3 loop: CAWSFDRGRRGYTF. The CDR3 region has the DNA TGTGCCTGGAGTTTTGACAGGGGGCGAAGGGGCTACACCTTC.

The chain has TRBV11-3 and TRBJ2-3; D may be TRBD2 (6 bases). The germline V and J ends were trimmed by 5 bases and 2 bases, with 14 bases remaining between them. Germline assignment: CDR1 SGHNT and CDR2 YENEEA. The CDR3 contains 15 residues. This CDR3 is CASSPGGGPTDTQYF. CDR3 DNA: TGTGCCAGCAGCCCCGGGGGAGGCCCCACAGATACGCAGTATTTT.

This clonotype appeared a few times. The J gene is TRBJ1-5, the V gene TRBV7-2, with 7 positions matching TRBD1. V shed 0 bases and J 6 bases; nucleotides not matched to a gene: 5. CDR3 length equals 15 residues. Germline CDR1 reads SGHTA; CDR2 reads FQGNSA. For the CDR3, the DNA is TGTGCCAGCAGCTTAGCAGGAGGGGGCGGTCAGCCCCAGCATTTT. Translated, it gives CASSLAGGGGQPQHF.

This chain connects TRBV7-9 to TRBJ2-1; TRBD2 agrees at 14 bases. The germline CDR1 and CDR2 sequences are SEHNR and FQNEAQ (reference sequence). J lost 6 bases, V lost 1 base, and 11 bases had no gene match. This CDR3 spans 19 amino acids. The CDR3 loop is CASSLGETSGRARPNEQFF. The CDR3 bases are TGTGCCAGCAGCTTAGGGGAGACTAGCGGGAGGGCCAGGCCCAATGAGCAGTTCTTC.

The rearrangement joins TRBV19 to TRBJ1-1; D call uncertain. V gave up 7 bases and J gave up 3 bases, with 12 bases separating them. CDR1 and CDR2 (germline): LNHDA, SQIVND (reference sequence). The length of the CDR3 is 13 residues. DNA of the CDR3: TGTGCCAGTAATCGGCTATGGGACACTGAAGCTTTCTTT. Translated, it gives CASNRLWDTEAFF.

There are a few counts of this clonotype. The gene calls are TRBV20-1 and TRBJ1-1; 7 nucleotides align to TRBD1. CDR3 length equals 11 residues. The germline V gene has CDR1 DFQATT and CDR2 SNEGSKA (reference sequence). The trim removed 6 bases at V and 8 bases at J, leaving 6 bases unmatched. This chain's CDR3 is CSATGVEEAFF. The DNA of the CDR3 is TGCAGTGCCACAGGGGTAGAGGAAGCTTTCTTT.

The chain links TRBV20-1 to TRBJ1-2; D is unclear. Germline CDR1 reads DFQATT; CDR2 reads SNEGSKA (reference sequence). Trimming took 0 bases from V and 5 from J, leaving 19 bases between them. This CDR3 region has 16 residues. The CDR3: CSARDTGSSSFYGYTF. The DNA for the CDR3 is TGCAGTGCTAGAGACACCGGGTCCTCCTCATTTTATGGCTACACCTTC.

The V call is TRBV14, the J call TRBJ1-2; no reliable D call. V was cut by 4 bases and J by 7 bases, with 13 bases left in between. CDR1 is SGHDN, CDR2 FVKESK, per germline. This CDR3 is 13 amino acids long. CDR3: CASSPLPSGGYTF. The CDR3 region has the DNA TGTGCCAGCAGCCCTCTACCATCTGGTGGCTACACCTTC.

The CDR3 here is CASRELLAGRNEQFF. CDR3 nucleotide sequence: TGTGCCAGCAGGGAATTACTAGCGGGGCGCAATGAGCAGTTCTTC. The rearrangement links TRBV6-2 or TRBV6-3 to TRBJ2-1; 10 nucleotides align to TRBD2. CDR1 MNHEY and CDR2 SVGEGT come from the germline V gene. This CDR3 region has 15 residues. The V gene end was trimmed by 6 bases and the J gene end by 6 bases; junction bases not matched to a gene: 8.

The rearrangement links TRBV6-5 to TRBJ1-2, with D unresolved. The CDR3 runs 15 residues. Germline loops: CDR1 MNHEY, CDR2 SVGAGI. Trimming shortened V by 4 bases and J by 3 bases, and 15 bases separated the two germline ends. CDR3 sequence reads: CASSSSPQSYYGYTF. CDR3 DNA: TGTGCCAGCAGTTCCAGTCCACAAAGCTACTATGGCTACACCTTC.

This clonotype has a handful of counts. The CDR3 loop is CASSQSPYEQYF. In DNA, the CDR3 is TGTGCCAGCAGTCAATCACCCTACGAGCAGTACTTC. The J gene is TRBJ2-7, the V gene TRBV6-2 or TRBV6-3; D not resolved. Per germline, CDR1 MNHEY and CDR2 SVGEGT. This CDR3 is 12 amino acids long. V gave up 5 bases and J gave up 2 bases, with 7 bases separating them.

The chain is built from TRBV7-9 and TRBJ2-7; D uncertain. CDR1 SEHNR and CDR2 FQNEAQ come from the germline V gene (reference sequence). Trimming left V 7 bases short and J 2 bases short, with 18 bases between. The CDR3 has 15 residues. This CDR3 reads CASTPVADAAYEQYF. In nucleotides, the CDR3 is TGTGCCAGCACCCCCGTTGCGGACGCCGCCTACGAGCAGTACTTC. The full variable domain, with the rest looked up from reference TRBV7-9 and TRBJ2-7, is DTGVSQNPRHKITKRGQNVTFRCDPISEHNRLYWYRQTLGQGPEFLTYFQNEAQLEKSRLLSDRFSAERPKGSFSTLEIQRTEQGDSAMYLCASTPVADAAYEQYFGPGTRLTVT.

In this sample, this clonotype turned up a few times. J is TRBJ1-5 and V is TRBV19, with D hard to call. Per the germline V gene, CDR1 is LNHDA and CDR2 is SQIVND (reference sequence). The CDR3 contains 13 residues. V lost 6 bases and J lost 3, with 9 bases in between. The CDR3: CASSPSVNQPQHF. The CDR3 DNA reads as TGTGCCAGTAGCCCCAGCGTCAATCAGCCCCAGCATTTT. Complete variable domain (other parts from reference TRBV19 and TRBJ1-5): DGGITQSPKYLFRKEGQNVTLSCEQNLNHDAMYWYRQDPGQGLRLIYYSQIVNDFQKGDIAEGYSVSREKKESFPLTVTSAQKNPTAFYLCASSPSVNQPQHFGDGTRLSIL.